This TCR beta chain originates from a study of CD8+CD57+ T cells in acquired aplastic anemia. The wider study: DNA from sorted CD4+ and CD8+ cells averaged approximately 3.5 ug.

An expansion of CD8+CD57+ cells by flow cytometry had been shown in patients chosen for sequencing. The patients all had a severe acquired aplastic anemia diagnosis. V dropped 4 bases and J dropped 4; count of bases not matched to a gene: 4. This CDR3 region has 14 residues. Looked up from germline, CDR1 is LGHDT and CDR2 is YNNKEL (reference sequence). Genomic DNA served as template for TCR beta VDJ and CDR3 profiling. TCRdb called the reads again in MiXCR, with one record for every CDR3 protein. The table has tens of thousands of distinct CDR3 sequences, under 80% seen once; the top ten hold 50% to 65%.

The chain carries TRBV3-1 and TRBJ2-1, with 7 bases lining up with TRBD1. The specimen was sorted CD4+, CD8+, or CD8+CD57+ T cells (not recorded which) from PBMCs. This TCR was recovered from a human donor with aplastic anemia. Here the CDR3 reads CASSRGTVYNEQFF. CDR3 nucleotides: TGTGCCAGCAGCCGAGGGACAGTGTACAATGAGCAGTTCTTC.